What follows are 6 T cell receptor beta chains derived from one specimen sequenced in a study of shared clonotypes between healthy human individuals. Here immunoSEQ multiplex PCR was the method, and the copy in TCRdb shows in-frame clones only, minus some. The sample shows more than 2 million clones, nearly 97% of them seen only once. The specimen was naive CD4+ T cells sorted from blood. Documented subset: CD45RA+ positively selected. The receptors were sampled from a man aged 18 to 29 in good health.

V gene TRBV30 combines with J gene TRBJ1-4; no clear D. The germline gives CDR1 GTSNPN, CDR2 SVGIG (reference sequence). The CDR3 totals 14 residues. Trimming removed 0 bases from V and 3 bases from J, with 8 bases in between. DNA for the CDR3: TGTGCCTGGAGTGTTAAAGGAGCTAATGAAAAACTGTTTTTT. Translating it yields CAWSVKGANEKLFF.

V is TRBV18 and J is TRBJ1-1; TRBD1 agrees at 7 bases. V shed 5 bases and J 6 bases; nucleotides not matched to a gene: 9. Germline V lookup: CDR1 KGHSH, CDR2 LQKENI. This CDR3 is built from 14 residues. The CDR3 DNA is TGTGCCAGCTCATCCACAGGGGAGGGGGCTGAAGCTTTCTTT. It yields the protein CASSSTGEGAEAFF.

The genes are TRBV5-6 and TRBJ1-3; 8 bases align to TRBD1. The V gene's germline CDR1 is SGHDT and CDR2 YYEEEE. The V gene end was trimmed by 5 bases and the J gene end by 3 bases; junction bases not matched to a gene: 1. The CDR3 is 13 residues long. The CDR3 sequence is CASRDRDGNTIYF. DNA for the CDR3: TGTGCCAGCAGGGACAGGGATGGAAACACCATATATTTT.

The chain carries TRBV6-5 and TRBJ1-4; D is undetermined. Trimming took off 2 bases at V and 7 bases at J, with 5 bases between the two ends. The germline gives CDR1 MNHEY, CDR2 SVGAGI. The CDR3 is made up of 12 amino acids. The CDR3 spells CASSYKGEKLFF. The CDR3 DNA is TGTGCCAGCAGTTACAAGGGTGAAAAACTGTTTTTT.

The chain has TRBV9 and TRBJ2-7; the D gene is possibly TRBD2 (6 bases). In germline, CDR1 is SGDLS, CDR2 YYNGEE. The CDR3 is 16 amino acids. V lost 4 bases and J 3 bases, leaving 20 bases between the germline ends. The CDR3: CASSSFASVSNYEQYF. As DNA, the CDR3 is TGTGCCAGCAGCTCCTTCGCTAGCGTATCGAACTACGAGCAGTACTTC.

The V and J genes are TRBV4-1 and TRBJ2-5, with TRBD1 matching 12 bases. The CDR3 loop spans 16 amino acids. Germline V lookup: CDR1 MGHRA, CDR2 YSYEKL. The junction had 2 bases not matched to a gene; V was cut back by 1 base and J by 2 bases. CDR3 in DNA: TGCGCCAGCAGCCAAGGGGACAGGGGGCTGCAAGAGACCCAGTACTTC. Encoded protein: CASSQGDRGLQETQYF.